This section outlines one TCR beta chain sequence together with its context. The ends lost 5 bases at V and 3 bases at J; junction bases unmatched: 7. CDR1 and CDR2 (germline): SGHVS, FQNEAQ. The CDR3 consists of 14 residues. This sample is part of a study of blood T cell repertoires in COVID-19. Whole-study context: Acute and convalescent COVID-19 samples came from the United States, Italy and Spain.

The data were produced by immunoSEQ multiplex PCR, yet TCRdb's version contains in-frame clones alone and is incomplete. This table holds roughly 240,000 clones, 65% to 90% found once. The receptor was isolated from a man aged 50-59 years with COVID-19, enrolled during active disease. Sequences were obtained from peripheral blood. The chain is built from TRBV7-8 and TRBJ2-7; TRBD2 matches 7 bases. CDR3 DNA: TGTGCCAGCAGCCGGAGCGGGGACCTCTACGAGCAGTACTTC. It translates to CASSRSGDLYEQYF.